One and the same sample provided the 6 T cell receptor beta chains below, sequenced in a study of blood T cell repertoires in COVID-19. Measured with immunoSEQ multiplex PCR; TCRdb has only the in-frame clones, and not every one. The sample holds 240,000 or so clones, around 86% seen once. Sequencing was carried out using PBMCs or T cells enriched from blood (not recorded which). These receptors originate from a woman aged 35 to 49 with acute COVID-19.

The gene calls are TRBV7-9 and TRBJ1-2; D not resolved. Trimming shortened V by 3 bases and J by 4 bases, and 6 bases separated the two germline ends. CDR3 length equals 12 residues. Per germline, CDR1 SEHNR and CDR2 FQNEAQ (reference sequence). The CDR3 is CASSFSAYGYTF. The CDR3 bases are TGTGCCAGCAGCTTCAGCGCCTATGGCTACACCTTC.

The chain joins TRBV15 to TRBJ1-4; unclear D gene. The germline V and J ends were trimmed by 3 bases and 4 bases, with 9 bases remaining between them. Germline V gives CDR1 LNHNV, CDR2 YYDKDF (reference sequence). The CDR3 has 14 residues. CDR3 loop: CATSSGQFNEKLFF. The CDR3 bases are TGTGCCACCAGCAGTGGCCAGTTTAATGAAAAACTGTTTTTT.

The chain has TRBV14 and TRBJ2-1; D may be TRBD2 (7 bases). V was shortened by 4 bases and J by 6 bases, with 16 bases between the two germline ends. The CDR3 has 15 residues. CDR1 is SGHDN and CDR2 is FVKESK in the germline V gene. CDR3 loop: CASSPGGGSLNEQFF. The CDR3 DNA sequence: TGTGCCAGCAGCCCCGGGGGCGGGAGCCTCAATGAGCAGTTCTTC.

The chain couples TRBV4-1 to TRBJ1-3, with no clear D. The CDR3 totals 14 residues. Trimming removed 1 base at V and 9 bases at J, with 13 bases between. Germline V gene data show CDR1 as MGHRA and CDR2 as YSYEKL. CDR3 region: CASSQGFGGITIYF. The CDR3 nucleotides are TGCGCCAGCAGCCAAGGTTTCGGAGGGATCACCATATATTTT.

This sequence joins TRBV7-2 and TRBJ2-1; 7 nucleotides align to TRBD2. The CDR3 runs 15 residues. The junction had 7 bases not matched to a gene; V was cut back by 2 bases and J by 6 bases. Germline V lookup: CDR1 SGHTA, CDR2 FQGNSA. The CDR3 region is CASSLLSGTINEQFF. DNA of the CDR3: TGTGCCAGCAGCTTACTCTCCGGGACTATCAATGAGCAGTTCTTC.

J is TRBJ2-1 and V is TRBV14; 13 bases agree with TRBD2. V dropped 0 bases and J dropped 6; count of bases not matched to a gene: 8. Per the germline V gene, CDR1 is SGHDN and CDR2 is FVKESK. This CDR3 has 18 residues. The DNA of the CDR3 is TGTGCCAGCAGCCAAGACGGGACTAGCGGGATTTGGGGCAATGAGCAGTTCTTC. This sequence encodes CASSQDGTSGIWGNEQFF.